This T cell receptor (beta chain) was identified during a study of blood T cell repertoires in COVID-19. Across the study: COVID-19 samples, acute and convalescent, were from the United States, Italy and Spain. PBMCs, B-cell-depleted T cells, or T cells provided the cDNA or gDNA that made up the material.

The CDR3 runs 19 residues. The junction had 13 bases not matched to a gene; V was cut back by 0 bases and J by 0 bases. Germline CDR1 is LGHDT and CDR2 is YNNKEL (reference sequence). Authors' methods: How many nucleated cells were present was estimated from reference gene primer amplification. TCRdb's table, derived via immunoSEQ multiplex PCR, lists solely in-frame clones and lacks some. V, J and clone size reflect that table, while D and trimming were determined from the DNA. The repertoire holds approximately 97,000 clones, with approximately 90% as singletons. The chain combines TRBV3-1 (or the pseudogene TRBV3-2) with TRBJ1-2, with 7 bases aligning to TRBD1. This TCR was sampled from a man aged 55 to 70 with acute or convalescent COVID-19. The sequencing sample was made of peripheral blood. The CDR3 loop is CASSQDGSRTGYPNYGYTF. CDR3 bases: TGTGCCAGCAGCCAAGATGGTTCCAGGACAGGTTACCCTAACTATGGCTACACCTTC.